This TCR beta chain appears in the sequencing data of a study of blood T cell repertoires in COVID-19. Study in general: COVID-19 samples collected from the United States, Italy and Spain covered acute and convalescent phases. In each case, the material was cDNA or gDNA derived from T cells, B-cell-depleted T cells, or PBMCs.

On this clone: An end of the junction differs from the germline gene, which may be a read error.

The repertoire was sequenced with immunoSEQ multiplex PCR; TCRdb's copy has only in-frame clones and lacks some. The table lists approximately 380,000 clones, approximately 90% of them singletons. Germline CDR1 reads SEHNR; CDR2 reads FQNEAQ (reference sequence). The CDR3 sequence is 11 residues long. Recruits, aged roughly 18 to 90 years, lived in 24 US areas. A PCR-confirmed or clinician-diagnosed COVID-19 case had contacted exposed participants within 2 weeks of entry. The clonotype originates from a woman between 40 and 50 years old who had been exposed to COVID-19. The chain employs TRBV7-9 and TRBJ1-1, with TRBD1 as a possible D gene (6 bases). Sequencing was performed on PBMCs or T cells enriched from blood (not recorded which). The CDR3 spells CASSLGGPVPF. DNA for the CDR3: TGTGCCAGCAGCTTAGGGGGGCCGGTCCCTTTT.